This TCR beta chain was profiled in a study of T cell responses to AZD1222 COVID-19 vaccine. A remark on this clone: What it binds is unknown.

Study findings and constraints: Baseline testing showed seropositivity in only 5 or 6 AZD1222 recipients.

Measured with immunoSEQ multiplex PCR; TCRdb has only the in-frame clones, and not every one. This table holds about 110,000 clones, about nine tenths found once. The germline V and J ends were trimmed by 4 bases and 6 bases, with 16 bases remaining between them. Germline values: CDR1 MNHEY, CDR2 SVGAGI. This CDR3 spans 16 amino acids. The rearrangement joins TRBV6-5 to TRBJ1-6; D gene ambiguous. The receptor was isolated from an adult who received the AZD1222 COVID-19 vaccine. Sequencing was performed on peripheral blood, taken 28 days after the second AZD1222 dose. CDR3 nucleotide sequence: TGTGCCAGCAGTTTAAAACCTCAGAGGATTAATTCACCCCTCCACTTT. It specifies CASSLKPQRINSPLHF.